This T cell receptor beta chain was obtained from a study of cytomegalovirus exposure and HLA in healthy donors. V gave up 0 bases and J gave up 4 bases, with 15 bases separating them. CDR1 is SGHAT and CDR2 is FQNNGV in the germline V gene. This CDR3 is 16 amino acids long. The PCR had 60 Vbeta and 13 Jbeta primers. Generated by immunoSEQ multiplex PCR, the TCRdb table keeps only in-frame clones and is missing some. The profile shows around 53,000 clones, over 80% of them singletons. The sequence was collected from a man aged 30 to 39 in good health and CMV-seronegative. What was sequenced was PBMCs. The chain couples TRBV11-2 to TRBJ1-1; the D gene is possibly TRBD1 (5 bases). The chain's CDR3 is CASSLDLVWGRTEAFF. CDR3 nucleotide sequence: TGTGCCAGCAGCTTAGATTTGGTTTGGGGCCGCACTGAAGCTTTCTTT.